This T cell receptor (beta chain) was retrieved from a study of tumor-infiltrating lymphocytes in primary liver carcinoma. Broader study findings: The overlap of tumor-adjacent and tumor-blood pairs was smaller than that of tumor region pairs. Blood trailed tumors significantly in top-250-clone fraction (p = 0.039).

CDR1 and CDR2 (germline): LGHNA, YSLEER. Trimming took off 1 base at V and 0 bases at J, with 9 bases between the two ends. CDR3 size: 16 residues. Starting from 500 ng of total RNA, TCR beta cDNA was produced with a primer in the constant region. Three rounds of nested multiplex PCR with slightly modified ARM-PCR produced TCR beta libraries. Forward primers for TRBV1-TRBV30 and a C-beta reverse primer served the first two PCR rounds, at about 11 cycles each. TCRdb ran MiXCR on the multiplex PCR reads and lists one entry per CDR3 protein. The profile shows 300,000 to 350,000 distinct CDR3 sequences, around three fifths of them singletons. The study extracted blood RNA from unsorted whole blood and also extracted germline DNA. Chronic HBV infection, untreated so far, was present in the patients. Collection of around 4 milliliters of peripheral blood took place before surgery. In its sample, this clonotype was seen many times. The antigen is unknown.

This chain links TRBV4-3 with TRBJ2-2; no clear D. This TCR was sampled from a man aged 35-49 years with primary liver carcinoma and hepatitis B virus infection. The sample comprised peripheral blood. The CDR3 loop is CASSQAPSPNTGELFF. DNA for the CDR3: TGCGCCAGCAGCCAAGCCCCCTCCCCGAACACCGGGGAGCTGTTTTTT.